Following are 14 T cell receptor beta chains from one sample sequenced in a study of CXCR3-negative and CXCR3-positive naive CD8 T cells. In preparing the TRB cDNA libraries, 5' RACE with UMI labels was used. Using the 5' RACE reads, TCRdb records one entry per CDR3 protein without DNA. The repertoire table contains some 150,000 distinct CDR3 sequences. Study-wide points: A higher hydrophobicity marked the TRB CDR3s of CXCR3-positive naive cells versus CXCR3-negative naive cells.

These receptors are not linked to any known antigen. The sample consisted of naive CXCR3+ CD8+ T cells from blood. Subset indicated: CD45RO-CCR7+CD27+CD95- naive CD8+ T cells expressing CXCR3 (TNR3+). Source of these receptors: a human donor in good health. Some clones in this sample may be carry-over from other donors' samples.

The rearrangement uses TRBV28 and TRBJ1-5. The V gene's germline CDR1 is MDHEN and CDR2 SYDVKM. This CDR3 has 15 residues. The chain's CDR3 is CASSPTGIGYQPQHF.

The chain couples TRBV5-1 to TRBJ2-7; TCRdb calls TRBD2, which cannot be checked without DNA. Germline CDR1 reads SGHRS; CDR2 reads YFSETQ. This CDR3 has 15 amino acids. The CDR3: CASSRAGELVDEQYF.

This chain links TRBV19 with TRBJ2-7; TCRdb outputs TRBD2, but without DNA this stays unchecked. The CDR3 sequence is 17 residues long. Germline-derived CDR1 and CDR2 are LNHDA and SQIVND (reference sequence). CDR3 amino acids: CASSRGETSGFSYEQYF.

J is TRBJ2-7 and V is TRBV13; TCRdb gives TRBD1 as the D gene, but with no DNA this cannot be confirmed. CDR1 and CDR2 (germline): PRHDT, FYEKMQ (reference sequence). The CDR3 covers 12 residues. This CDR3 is CASSPWNYEQYF.

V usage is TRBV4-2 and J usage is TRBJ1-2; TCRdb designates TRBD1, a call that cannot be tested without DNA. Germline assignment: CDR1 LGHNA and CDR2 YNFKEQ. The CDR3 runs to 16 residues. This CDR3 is CASSQDLGGGGYGYTF.

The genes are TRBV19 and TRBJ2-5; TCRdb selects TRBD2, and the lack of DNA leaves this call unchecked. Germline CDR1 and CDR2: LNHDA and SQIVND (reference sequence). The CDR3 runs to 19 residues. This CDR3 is CASSRSSGLAGWLGETQYF.

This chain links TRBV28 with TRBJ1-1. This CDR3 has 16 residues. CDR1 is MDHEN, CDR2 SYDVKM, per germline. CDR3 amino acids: CASSFSEIRMNTEAFF.

CDR3 sequence reads: CASSTLEHQYF. The chain uses TRBV7-9 and TRBJ2-5; as DNA is missing, the TRBD1 call by TCRdb cannot be tested. The CDR3 is 11 residues long. Germline V gives CDR1 SEHNR, CDR2 FQNEAQ (reference sequence).

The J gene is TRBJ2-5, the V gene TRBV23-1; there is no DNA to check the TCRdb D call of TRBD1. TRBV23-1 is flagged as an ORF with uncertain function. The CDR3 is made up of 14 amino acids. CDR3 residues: CASSQKDREETQYF.

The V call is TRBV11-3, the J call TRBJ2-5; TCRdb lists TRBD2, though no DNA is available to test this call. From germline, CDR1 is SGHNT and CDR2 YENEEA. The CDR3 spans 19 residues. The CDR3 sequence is CASSYASWTSGGHQETQYF.

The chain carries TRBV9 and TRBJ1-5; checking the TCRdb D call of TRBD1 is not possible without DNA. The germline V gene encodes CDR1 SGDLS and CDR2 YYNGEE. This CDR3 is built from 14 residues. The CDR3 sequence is CASSVAGGGQPQHF.

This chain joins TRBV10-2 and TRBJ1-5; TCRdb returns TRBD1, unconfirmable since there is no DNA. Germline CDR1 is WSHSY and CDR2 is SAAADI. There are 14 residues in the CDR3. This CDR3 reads CASSPDRRGQPQHF.

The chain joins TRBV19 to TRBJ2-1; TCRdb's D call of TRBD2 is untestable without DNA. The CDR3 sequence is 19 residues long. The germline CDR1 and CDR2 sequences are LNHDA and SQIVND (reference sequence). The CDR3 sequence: CASIGTSIVEGVGYNEQFF.

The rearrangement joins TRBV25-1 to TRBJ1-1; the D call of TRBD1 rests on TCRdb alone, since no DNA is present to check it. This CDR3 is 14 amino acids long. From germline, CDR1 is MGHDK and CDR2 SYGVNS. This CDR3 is CASSGRGAGTEAFF.